The rows below give T cell receptor beta chains drawn from one sample of a study of blood T cells in healthy people across ages. In TCRdb, the 5' RACE reads were re-called with MiXCR into one record per CDR3 protein. The sample lists 1.5 million to 2 million distinct CDR3 sequences; approximately 40% were seen once. The specimen was blood. Receptors were obtained from a human donor in good health. Both conserved end residues are part of each CDR3. Fields, in order: D gene, J gene, V gene, clone size, CDR3 DNA, CDR3 protein. A D gene is named only where the DNA matches it firmly. Size is omitted from some rows. Given values are once, few, many or a class for expanded clones.

. TRBJ1-6 TRBV6-5 few TGTGCCAGCAGTTACTCGATATATATAGTTTCACCCCTCCACTTT CASSYSIYIVSPLHF
TRBD2 TRBJ2-1 TRBV7-9 few TGTGCCAGCAGCTTTGGGACTAGCGACATCAATGAGCAGTTCTTC CASSFGTSDINEQFF
. TRBJ1-5 TRBV10-3 few TGTGCCATCAAAGGCGATAGCAATCAGCCCCAGCATTTT CAIKGDSNQPQHF
. TRBJ2-1 TRBV4-1 . TGCACCAGCAGCCAAACTAGAAACTCCTACAATGAGCAGTTCTTC CTSSQTRNSYNEQFF
. TRBJ2-7 TRBV11-1 few TGTGCCAGCAGCTTACACCCCTCGGGAAACGAGCAGTACTTC CASSLHPSGNEQYF
TRBD1 TRBJ2-7 TRBV5-1 few TGCGCCAGCAGCTTGATGGACAGGGGCTCCTACGAGCAGTACTTC CASSLMDRGSYEQYF
TRBD1 TRBJ2-7 TRBV20-1 . TGCAGTGCTAGTGACAGGGAAGGTAGTTCCTACGAGCAGTACTTC CSASDREGSSYEQYF
. TRBJ2-1 TRBV12-3/TRBV12-4 . TGTGCCAGCAGACAATCAGGGGTGTCGGGCAATGAGCAGTTCTTC CASRQSGVSGNEQFF
. TRBJ2-5 TRBV7-2 few TGTGCCAGCAGCTTATTGGGTTTAGAGACCCAGTACTTC CASSLLGLETQYF
. TRBJ2-4 TRBV2 . TGTGCCAGCATGGGACTAGCCAAAAACATTCAGTACTTC CASMGLAKNIQYF
TRBD1 TRBJ2-7 TRBV18 . TGTGCCAGCTCACCGAGGGACAGGGTGGCGGGCGAGCAGTACTTC CASSPRDRVAGEQYF
TRBD2 TRBJ2-3 TRBV12-3/TRBV12-4 . TGTGCCAGCCATAGCGGGGGTACATTAGATACGCAGTATTTT CASHSGGTLDTQYF
TRBD1 TRBJ1-2 TRBV20-1 . TGCAGTGCTAGAGATTTGGGGACAGCATTGGGCTACACCTTC CSARDLGTALGYTF
. TRBJ1-2 TRBV10-3 few TGTGCCATCAGTGAGGACAGGTTCTATGGCTACACCTTC CAISEDRFYGYTF
. TRBJ2-3 TRBV9 few TGTGCCAGCAGCGTAGTTTCCGAGGACCCCACAGATACGCAGTATTTT CASSVVSEDPTDTQYF
. TRBJ1-1 TRBV7-3 . TGTGCCAGCAGCTTAACGGGCAGGGACGTGATGGTGAACACTGAAGCTTTCTTT CASSLTGRDVMVNTEAFF
. TRBJ2-1 TRBV5-8 . TGTGCCAGCAGCTTGGATGGGTACGGGCATAATGAGCAGTTCTTC CASSLDGYGHNEQFF
. TRBJ1-6 TRBV12-3/TRBV12-4 few TGTGCCAGCAGTTTGGGAGGGATAAATTCACCCCTCCACTTT CASSLGGINSPLHF
. TRBJ2-1 TRBV6-2/TRBV6-3 . TGTGCCAGCAGTCCCCCCCTATTCTCCTCCAATGAGCAGTTCTTC CASSPPLFSSNEQFF
. TRBJ2-1 TRBV4-3 . TGCGCCAGCAGCCAAGTTTTGGAGGGCACACATGAGCAGTTCTTC CASSQVLEGTHEQFF
. TRBJ1-5 TRBV12-5 . TGTGCTAGGGTCTTGGGCGATCGGCAGCCCCAGCATTTT CARVLGDRQPQHF
. TRBJ1-2 TRBV5-1 once TGCGCCAGCAGCCCTACACATAACTATGGCTACACCTTC CASSPTHNYGYTF
TRBD2 TRBJ2-7 TRBV20-1 . TGCAGTGCTAGAGGGTGGGCGGGGGGTCCCTACGAGCAGTACTTC CSARGWAGGPYEQYF
TRBD2 TRBJ2-3 TRBV12-3/TRBV12-4 . TGTGCCAGCAGCCCCCTAGCGGCCCATACGCAGTATTTT CASSPLAAHTQYF
TRBD1 TRBJ2-7 TRBV6-5 . TGTGCCAGCAGTTACTCGATAAGGACAGGCGTGGGCCCCCTCTCCGAGCAGTACTTC CASSYSIRTGVGPLSEQYF
TRBD2 TRBJ2-5 TRBV2 few TGTGCCAGCAGTGACTTGCGGGGGGACGAGTTAATCAAAGAGACCCAGTACTTC CASSDLRGDELIKETQYF
TRBD2 TRBJ2-1 TRBV4-2 . TGTGCCAGCAGTCAAGAGCGGGGGGGCCAGTCATTTGCAAATGAGCAGTTCTTC CASSQERGGQSFANEQFF
. TRBJ2-3 TRBV4-3 . TGCGCCAGCAGCCAAGCCCCCAGAGGGGTCAGCACAGATACGCAGTATTTT CASSQAPRGVSTDTQYF
TRBD2 TRBJ2-5 TRBV5-1 few TGCGCCAGCAGCTTGGGACTAGCGGGGGGCGACCAAGAGACCCAGTACTTC CASSLGLAGGDQETQYF
TRBD2 TRBJ2-1 TRBV7-2 few TGTGCCAGCAGCTTAGCATCCCGACTAGCGCGCGTGGAGTTCTTC CASSLASRLARVEFF
. TRBJ2-7 TRBV6-5 . TGTGCCAGCAGCCTGGGACAAAGCGTCTACGAGCAGTACTTC CASSLGQSVYEQYF
TRBD1 TRBJ1-1 TRBV29-1 . TGCAGCGTTGGGGACAGGACCGAAGCTTTCTTT CSVGDRTEAFF